This T cell receptor beta chain was profiled in a study of blood T cell repertoires in COVID-19. The CDR3 is 17 residues long. With 2 bases clipped from V and 4 bases from J, the junction kept 9 bases outside the gene matches. In germline, CDR1 is SGHRS, CDR2 YFSETQ. This clone was observed a handful of times. TCRdb keeps only in-frame clones here, not all; method: immunoSEQ multiplex PCR. This sample has about 270,000 clones, with roughly nine tenths found just once. The sequence was obtained from a woman in her 30s with COVID-19, enrolled during active disease. The chain employs TRBV5-1 and TRBJ2-1; 10 bases align to TRBD1. Input material: peripheral blood. The CDR3 reads CASSLNSGTGAYNEQFF. For the CDR3, the DNA is TGCGCCAGCAGCTTAAATTCCGGGACAGGGGCGTACAATGAGCAGTTCTTC. The full variable domain, in which reference TRBV5-1 and TRBJ2-1 provide the parts outside the CDR3, is KAGVTQTPRYLIKTRGQQVTLSCSPISGHRSVSWYQQTPGQGLQFLFEYFSETQRNKGNFPGRFSGRQFSNSRSEMNVSTLELGDSALYLCASSLNSGTGAYNEQFFGPGTRLTVL.